These T cell receptor beta chains were read from a single sample in a study of T cell responses to AZD1222 COVID-19 vaccine. Clones were read by immunoSEQ multiplex PCR, and TCRdb kept only the in-frame ones, dropping some. The sample lists over 130,000 clones, roughly 92% occurring once. The sequenced sample was peripheral blood, obtained 28 days after the second AZD1222 dose. Source of these receptors: an adult who received the AZD1222 COVID-19 vaccine. Each CDR3 is given with its conserved first and last residue. The D gene is left open where the match is weak.

v_gene	j_gene	d_gene	CDR3nt	CDR3aa
TRBV27	TRBJ2-7	TRBD1	TGTGCCAGCAGCTACGGGCCGGGACAGGGAGTAGGCGAGCAGTACTTC	CASSYGPGQGVGEQYF
TRBV7-2	TRBJ2-3	TRBD2	TGTGCCAGCCAACTAGCGGGAGTAAGGACAGATACGCAGTATTTT	CASQLAGVRTDTQYF
TRBV6-2/TRBV6-3	TRBJ1-1	NA	TGTGCCAGCAGTTACTCAGGGTATAACACTGAAGCTTTCTTT	CASSYSGYNTEAFF
TRBV28	TRBJ1-2	NA	TGTGCCAGCAGCTCCCCCGAGGCCCTCGACGGGGGGAATGGCTACACCTTC	CASSSPEALDGGNGYTF
TRBV7-3	TRBJ2-3	TRBD1	TGTGCCAGCAGCCCACAGGGGGAGACTTCTGTTGATACGCAGTATTTT	CASSPQGETSVDTQYF
TRBV28	TRBJ2-7	TRBD1	TGTGCCAGCACCTCCCCCAGGACAGGGAGTTACGAGCAGTACTTC	CASTSPRTGSYEQYF
TRBV2	TRBJ2-5	TRBD2	TGTGCCAGCATCGGGGGGGCAGGACAAGAGACCCAGTACTTC	CASIGGAGQETQYF
TRBV11-2	TRBJ2-1	NA	TGTGCCAGCAGCTTAGGACGGTACAATGAGCAGTTCTTC	CASSLGRYNEQFF
TRBV20-1	TRBJ1-1	NA	TGCAGTGCTGACGGGGACACTGAAGCTTTCTTT	CSADGDTEAFF
TRBV4-3	TRBJ1-2	TRBD1	TGCGCCAGCAGCCAAGATGGGACAGTGACCTATGGCTACACCTTC	CASSQDGTVTYGYTF
TRBV5-1	TRBJ2-2	NA	TGCGCCAGCAGTCCTGGACACAAGAACACCGGGGAGCTGTTTTTT	CASSPGHKNTGELFF